This TCR beta chain was documented in a study of T cell changes during pregnancy in multiple sclerosis. Assay used: immunoSEQ multiplex PCR; TCRdb lists only in-frame clones, some missing. The sample lists tens of thousands of clones, 90% seen once, with 5.1% in the top ten. The CDR3 has 15 residues. The ends lost 5 bases at V and 4 bases at J; junction bases unmatched: 4. Germline values: CDR1 LNHDA, CDR2 SQIVND (reference sequence). This chain connects TRBV19 to TRBJ2-1; 11 positions match TRBD2. This specimen consisted of peripheral blood, obtained after pregnancy. The receptor's source is a female donor in good health, enrolled as a control in a pregnancy study. The CDR3 reads CASSELAGVYNEQFF. In DNA form, the CDR3 reads TGTGCCAGTAGTGAACTAGCGGGAGTTTACAATGAGCAGTTCTTC.